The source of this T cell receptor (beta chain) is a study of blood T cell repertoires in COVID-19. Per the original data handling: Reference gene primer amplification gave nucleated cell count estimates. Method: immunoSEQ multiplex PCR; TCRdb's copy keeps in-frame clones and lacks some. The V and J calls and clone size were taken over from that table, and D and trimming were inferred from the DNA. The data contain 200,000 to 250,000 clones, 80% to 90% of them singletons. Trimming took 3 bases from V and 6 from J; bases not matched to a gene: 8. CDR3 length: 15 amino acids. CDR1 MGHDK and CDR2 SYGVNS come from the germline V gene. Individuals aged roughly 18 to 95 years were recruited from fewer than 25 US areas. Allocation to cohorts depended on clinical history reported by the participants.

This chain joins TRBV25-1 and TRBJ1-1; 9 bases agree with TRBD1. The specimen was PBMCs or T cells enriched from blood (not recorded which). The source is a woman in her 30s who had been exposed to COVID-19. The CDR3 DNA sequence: TGTGCCAGCAGTGAGGCCGGGACAGGGACTCCTGAAGCTTTCTTT. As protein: CASSEAGTGTPEAFF.